Listed here are 29 T cell receptor beta chains from one sample, sequenced in a study of T cell responses to AZD1222 COVID-19 vaccine. TCRdb's copy holds only in-frame clones and misses some; the assay was immunoSEQ multiplex PCR. The data hold about 120,000 clones, with around 91% observed a single time. This material consisted of peripheral blood, taken 28 days after the second AZD1222 dose. These receptors all come from an adult who received the AZD1222 COVID-19 vaccine.

This clone was seen a handful of times. The chain uses TRBV7-9 and TRBJ2-7; D gene uncertain. This CDR3 has 15 amino acids. V shed 1 base and J shed 5 bases, with 15 bases lying between them. CDR1 SEHNR and CDR2 FQNEAQ come from the germline V gene (reference sequence). In DNA form, the CDR3 reads TGTGCCAGCAGCTTAGTGAGCAGTCCTAGGGACGAGCAGTACTTC. Its translation: CASSLVSSPRDEQYF.

This clone appeared once. The V and J genes are TRBV2 and TRBJ1-2; tentative D call: TRBD1 (6 bases). Trimming took 6 bases from V and 6 from J, leaving 11 bases between them. The CDR3 totals 12 residues. Germline CDR1 reads SNHLY; CDR2 reads FYNNEI. The CDR3 spells CASRVGQHGYTF. The CDR3 DNA is TGTGCCAGCAGGGTTGGACAGCATGGCTACACCTTC.

J is TRBJ1-4 and V is TRBV19; a possible D gene is TRBD1 (6 bases). Per germline, CDR1 LNHDA and CDR2 SQIVND (reference sequence). V was pared by 3 bases and J by 7 bases, with 12 bases between. The CDR3 sequence is 14 residues long. In nucleotides, the CDR3 is TGTGCCAGTAGTATTGTACAGGGCGCTGAAAAACTGTTTTTT. It is translated as CASSIVQGAEKLFF.

This chain uses TRBV11-2 with TRBJ2-7; the D is unclear. Trimming stripped 2 bases from V and 6 bases from J, with 14 bases between. The CDR3 runs 14 residues. CDR1 is SGHAT, CDR2 FQNNGV, per germline. CDR3 nucleotide sequence: TGTGCCAGCAGCTTACGCCTGGATGGTCGCGAGCAGTACTTC. Translated: CASSLRLDGREQYF.

The chain combines TRBV4-1 with TRBJ2-1, with TRBD2 identical over 9 bases. V lost 5 bases and J lost 0; bases outside the gene matches: 17. This CDR3 comprises 20 residues. Germline CDR1 and CDR2: MGHRA and YSYEKL. CDR3 DNA sequence: TGCGCCAGCAGCGGAAGACTAGCGGATTTACCCCGGGGCTCCTACAATGAGCAGTTCTTC. Translation: CASSGRLADLPRGSYNEQFF.

The chain couples TRBV28 to TRBJ1-3; D is unresolved. This CDR3 has 15 amino acids. The ends were cut back, 2 bases at V and 3 bases at J, with 11 bases in the middle. CDR1 and CDR2 from the germline V gene are MDHEN and SYDVKM. CDR3 region: CASSLRFRLGNTIYF. The CDR3 DNA is TGTGCCAGCAGTTTACGGTTCAGACTTGGAAACACCATATATTTT.

V and J are TRBV5-6 and TRBJ1-6; D is perhaps TRBD1 (5 bases). Germline V gene data show CDR1 as SGHDT and CDR2 as YYEEEE. This CDR3 spans 16 amino acids. Trimming stripped 4 bases from V and 2 bases from J, with 13 bases between. This CDR3 is CASSPRGDPYNSPLHF. The CDR3 coding sequence is TGTGCCAGCAGCCCCCGGGGGGATCCCTATAATTCACCCCTCCACTTT.

The chain couples TRBV29-1 to TRBJ1-1, with a weak D call TRBD1 (6 bases). V was shortened by 1 base and J by 0 bases, with 9 bases between the two germline ends. CDR1 is SQVTM, CDR2 ANQGSEA, per germline. The CDR3 length is 14 residues. The CDR3 spells CSVEGTALNTEAFF. Here the CDR3 DNA reads TGCAGCGTTGAAGGGACAGCGCTGAACACTGAAGCTTTCTTT.

This chain links TRBV6-5 with TRBJ1-1; D perhaps matches TRBD1 (5 bases). Germline CDR1 MNHEY, CDR2 SVGAGI. V lost 6 bases and J lost 3, with 17 bases in between. The CDR3 length is 15 residues. CDR3 DNA: TGTGCCAGCAGCCCCCTCTCCCGGGGGGACACTGAAGCTTTCTTT. Translating it yields CASSPLSRGDTEAFF.

This clone was picked up a small number of times. The rearrangement joins TRBV28 to TRBJ1-2; D gene uncertain. The CDR3 covers 12 residues. Germline assignment: CDR1 MDHEN and CDR2 SYDVKM. The V gene lost 3 bases and the J gene lost 4 bases, with 6 bases spanning the gap. The CDR3 reads CASSFPTYGYTF. In DNA form, the CDR3 reads TGTGCCAGCAGTTTCCCCACCTATGGCTACACCTTC.

CDR3 loop: CSAENYGYTF. Here the CDR3 DNA reads TGCAGTGCTGAAAACTATGGCTACACCTTC. The gene calls are TRBV20-1 and TRBJ1-2; no clear D. Germline V gene lookup returns CDR1 DFQATT and CDR2 SNEGSKA (reference sequence). CDR3 length: 10 amino acids. Between the trimmed V and J ends, which lost 5 bases and 2 bases, there was a span of 3 bases.

This clone was detected only once. V is TRBV24-1 and J is TRBJ2-3; no reliable D call. This CDR3 is built from 12 residues. Germline lookup yields CDR1 KGHDR and CDR2 SFDVKD. The V end lost 6 bases, the J end lost 5 bases, and 8 bases lay between the germline ends. The CDR3 protein is CATSQRRDTQYF. The CDR3 nucleotides read TGTGCCACCAGTCAAAGAAGAGATACGCAGTATTTT.

This clone was counted once. This chain links TRBV28 with TRBJ2-5; weak D call: TRBD1 (6 bases). From germline, CDR1 is MDHEN and CDR2 SYDVKM. V lost 4 bases to trimming and J lost 2 bases, with 8 bases between them. The CDR3 totals 13 residues. CDR3 nucleotides: TGTGCCAGCAGTTCCGGACAGCAAGAGACCCAGTACTTC. Residues: CASSSGQQETQYF.

This clone was counted a few times. The chain uses TRBV21-1 and TRBJ1-5. TRBV21-1 is a pseudogene locus. This CDR3 comprises 16 residues. CDR3 bases: TGTGCCAGCAGCAAAGGTCTACACGGGCCCGATCAGCCCCAGCATTTT. Its protein is CASSKGLHGPDQPQHF.

V usage is TRBV4-2 and J usage is TRBJ2-3, with TRBD2 matching over 10 bases. Trimming at V came to 3 bases and at J to 2 bases, leaving 14 bases not matched to a gene. Germline-derived CDR1 and CDR2 are LGHNA and YNFKEQ. The CDR3 has 19 residues. CDR3 sequence: CASSQPPGILAGNTDTQYF. DNA of the CDR3: TGTGCCAGCAGCCAGCCCCCCGGAATACTAGCGGGGAACACAGATACGCAGTATTTT.

The chain carries TRBV12-5 and TRBJ2-5, with 12 bases fitting TRBD2. V dropped 6 bases and J dropped 4; count of bases not matched to a gene: 15. CDR1 and CDR2 from the germline V gene are LGHNT and FRNRAP. CDR3 length equals 18 residues. CDR3 bases: TGTGCTAGTGGCCTCCAGGCTAGCGGGAGGGAGGGGGTAGAGACCCAGTACTTC. Its protein is CASGLQASGREGVETQYF.

This clone was recorded once. V and J are TRBV7-3 and TRBJ1-2, with D unclear. The ends were cut back, 2 bases at V and 6 bases at J, with 7 bases in the middle. The CDR3 totals 12 residues. Germline CDR1 reads SGHTA; CDR2 reads FQGTGA. CDR3 region: CASSLDGHGYTF. For the CDR3, the DNA is TGTGCCAGCAGCTTAGACGGCCATGGCTACACCTTC. The whole variable domain, remainder taken from reference TRBV7-3 and TRBJ1-2, is GAGVSQTPSNKVTEKGKYVELRCDPISGHTALYWYRQSLGQGPEFLIYFQGTGAADDSGLPNDRFFAVRPEGSVSTLKIQRTERGDSAVYLCASSLDGHGYTFGSGTRLTVV.

The rearrangement uses TRBV4-1 and TRBJ2-2; 7 bases are a match to TRBD1. J gave up 7 bases and V 0 bases, and 2 bases lay outside the gene matches. CDR3 size: 14 residues. The germline gives CDR1 MGHRA, CDR2 YSYEKL. CDR3 sequence: CASSQERGLGELFF. CDR3 in DNA: TGCGCCAGCAGCCAAGAAAGGGGGCTCGGGGAGCTGTTTTTT.

The chain couples TRBV9 to TRBJ2-2, with D perhaps TRBD1 (5 bases). The ends were cut back, 4 bases at V and 3 bases at J, with 16 bases in the middle. The CDR3 loop spans 16 amino acids. Germline V lookup: CDR1 SGDLS, CDR2 YYNGEE. DNA for the CDR3: TGTGCCAGCAGCCCCCGATCTGACAGCTACACCGGGGAGCTGTTTTTT. This encodes CASSPRSDSYTGELFF.

The chain joins TRBV27 to TRBJ1-4; the match to TRBD1 covers 10 bases. Trimming removed 7 bases from V and 6 bases from J; junction bases left unmatched: 8. The CDR3 has 15 amino acids. Germline lookup yields CDR1 MNHEY and CDR2 SMNVEV (reference sequence). The CDR3: CASTFRGQGYEKLFF. CDR3 coding DNA: TGTGCCAGCACTTTTCGGGGACAGGGGTATGAAAAACTGTTTTTT.

The rearrangement joins TRBV7-6 to TRBJ1-2; 7 nucleotides agree with TRBD1. With V trimmed by 4 bases and J by 6 bases, 14 bases remained unmatched. The CDR3 totals 16 residues. CDR1 is SGHVS, CDR2 FNYEAQ, per germline. For the CDR3, the DNA is TGTGCCAGCAGCTCGAGTAGGGTCCAGGGGGTGAATGGCTACACCTTC. Residues: CASSSSRVQGVNGYTF.

The chain is built from TRBV6-5 and TRBJ2-2; D not resolved. The length of the CDR3 is 13 residues. Trimming shortened V by 5 bases and J by 5 bases, and 9 bases separated the two germline ends. Per germline, CDR1 MNHEY and CDR2 SVGAGI. CDR3 region: CASSNPGTGELFF. In nucleotides, the CDR3 is TGTGCCAGCAGTAACCCCGGGACCGGGGAGCTGTTTTTT.

The chain employs TRBV19 and TRBJ1-2, with D possibly matching TRBD1 (5 bases). Germline V CDR1 and CDR2: LNHDA, SQIVND (reference sequence). V lost 5 bases and J lost 5, with 12 bases in between. The CDR3 loop spans 13 amino acids. CDR3 nucleotide sequence: TGTGCCAGTAGTGGGGGGATTCTTTATGGCTACACCTTC. Its translation: CASSGGILYGYTF.

The rearrangement links TRBV10-1 to TRBJ1-1; no clear D. The germline CDR1 and CDR2 sequences are WNHNN and SYGVQD (reference sequence). The CDR3 is 14 amino acids. With 3 bases removed from V and 1 base from J, the gap between germline ends came to 9 bases. DNA for the CDR3: TGCGCCAGCAGTGATCCCAGGAGGAACACTGAAGCTTTCTTT. Its translation is CASSDPRRNTEAFF.

This clone was found once. This rearrangement joins TRBV7-2 to TRBJ1-5; perhaps TRBD1 as D (6 bases). V dropped 4 bases and J dropped 5 bases, with 9 bases sitting between them. This CDR3 region has 13 residues. Germline-derived CDR1 and CDR2 are SGHTA and FQGNSA. Here the CDR3 DNA reads TGTGCCAGCAGCTCCAACAGGGATCAGCCCCAGCATTTT. Amino acids: CASSSNRDQPQHF.

V and J are TRBV28 and TRBJ2-1; 9 nucleotides match TRBD2. The V gene's germline CDR1 is MDHEN and CDR2 SYDVKM. This CDR3 comprises 15 residues. V shed 5 bases and J 6 bases; nucleotides not matched to a gene: 8. The CDR3 is CASSPGTSLFNEQFF. The CDR3 region has the DNA TGTGCCAGCAGTCCCGGGACTAGCCTCTTCAATGAGCAGTTCTTC.

The chain is built from TRBV28 and TRBJ1-1, with D perhaps TRBD1 (6 bases). The CDR3 covers 15 residues. CDR1 is MDHEN, CDR2 SYDVKM, per germline. The V and J ends lost 6 bases and 1 base respectively, with 15 bases between them. The CDR3 here is CASSKKGGGNTEAFF. The CDR3 coding sequence is TGTGCCAGCAGCAAGAAAGGGGGAGGGAACACTGAAGCTTTCTTT.

This chain joins TRBV9 and TRBJ1-2; no clear D gene. The CDR3 extends over 12 amino acids. Deletions cut 3 bases from V and 4 bases from J, with 7 bases between. Germline V gene lookup returns CDR1 SGDLS and CDR2 YYNGEE. CDR3 sequence (DNA): TGTGCCAGCAGCGATGCAGCCTATGGCTACACCTTC. It encodes CASSDAAYGYTF.

This clone appeared once. CDR3 region: CASTPGGGYGYTF. The CDR3 DNA is TGTGCCAGCACCCCTGGGGGAGGCTATGGCTACACCTTC. The gene calls are TRBV7-9 and TRBJ1-2, with D possibly being TRBD1 (5 bases). The V gene lost 7 bases and the J gene lost 4 bases, with 13 bases spanning the gap. CDR3 length equals 13 residues. Germline V gene data show CDR1 as SEHNR and CDR2 as FQNEAQ (reference sequence).